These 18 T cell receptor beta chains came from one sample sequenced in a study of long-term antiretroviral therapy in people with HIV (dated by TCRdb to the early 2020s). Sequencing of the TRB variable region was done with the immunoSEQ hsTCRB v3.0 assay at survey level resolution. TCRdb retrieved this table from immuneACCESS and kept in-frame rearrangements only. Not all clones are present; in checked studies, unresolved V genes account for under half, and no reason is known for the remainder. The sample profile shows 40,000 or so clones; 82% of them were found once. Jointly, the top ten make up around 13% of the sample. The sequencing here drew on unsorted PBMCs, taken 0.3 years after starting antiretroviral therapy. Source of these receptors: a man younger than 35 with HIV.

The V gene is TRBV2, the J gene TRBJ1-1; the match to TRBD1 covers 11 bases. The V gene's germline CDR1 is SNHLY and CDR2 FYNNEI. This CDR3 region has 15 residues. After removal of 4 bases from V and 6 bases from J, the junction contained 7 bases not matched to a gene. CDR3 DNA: TGTGCCAGCAGTGTGGGGGACAGGGGGGGGGCTGAAGCTTTCTTT. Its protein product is CASSVGDRGGAEAFF.

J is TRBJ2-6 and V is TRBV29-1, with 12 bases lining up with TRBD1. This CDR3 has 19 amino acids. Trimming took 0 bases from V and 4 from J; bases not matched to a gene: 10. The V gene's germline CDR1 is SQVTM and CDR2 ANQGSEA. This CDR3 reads CSVEDPSGTGGDGANVLTF. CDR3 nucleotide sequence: TGCAGCGTTGAAGATCCGTCGGGGACAGGGGGCGACGGGGCCAACGTCCTGACTTTC.

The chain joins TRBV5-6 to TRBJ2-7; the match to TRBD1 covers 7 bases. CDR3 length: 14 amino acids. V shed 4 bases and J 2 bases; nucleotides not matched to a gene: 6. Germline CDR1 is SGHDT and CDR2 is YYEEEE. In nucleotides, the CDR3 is TGTGCCAGCAGCGACACAGGGGATACCTACGAGCAGTACTTC. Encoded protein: CASSDTGDTYEQYF. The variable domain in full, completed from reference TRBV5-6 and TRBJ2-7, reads DAGVTQSPTHLIKTRGQQVTLRCSPKSGHDTVSWYQQALGQGPQFIFQYYEEEERQRGNFPDRFSGHQFPNYSSELNVNALLLGDSALYLCASSDTGDTYEQYFGPGTRLTVT.

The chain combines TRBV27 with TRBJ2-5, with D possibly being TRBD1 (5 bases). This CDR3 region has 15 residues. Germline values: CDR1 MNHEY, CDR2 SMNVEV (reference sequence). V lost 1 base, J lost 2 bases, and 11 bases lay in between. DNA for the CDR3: TGTGCCAGCAGTTTATTTCAGGGTAGTCAAGAGACCCAGTACTTC. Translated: CASSLFQGSQETQYF.

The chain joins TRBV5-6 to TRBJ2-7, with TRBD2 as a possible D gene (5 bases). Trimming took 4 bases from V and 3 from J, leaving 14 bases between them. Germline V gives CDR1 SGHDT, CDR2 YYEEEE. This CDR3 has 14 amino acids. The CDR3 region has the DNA TGTGCCAGCAGCCAATTTGCCGGGAACTACGAGCAGTACTTC. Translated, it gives CASSQFAGNYEQYF. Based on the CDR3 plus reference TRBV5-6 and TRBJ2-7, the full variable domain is DAGVTQSPTHLIKTRGQQVTLRCSPKSGHDTVSWYQQALGQGPQFIFQYYEEEERQRGNFPDRFSGHQFPNYSSELNVNALLLGDSALYLCASSQFAGNYEQYFGPGTRLTVT.

The CDR3, as DNA: TGTGCCAGCAGCTTAAGGACGGGCCAAGAGCCCCAGCATTTT. It translates to CASSLRTGQEPQHF. The V and J genes are TRBV7-8 and TRBJ1-5; D is unresolved. The V gene lost 2 bases and the J gene lost 8 bases, with 13 bases spanning the gap. The germline CDR1 and CDR2 sequences are SGHVS and FQNEAQ. The CDR3 has 14 amino acids.

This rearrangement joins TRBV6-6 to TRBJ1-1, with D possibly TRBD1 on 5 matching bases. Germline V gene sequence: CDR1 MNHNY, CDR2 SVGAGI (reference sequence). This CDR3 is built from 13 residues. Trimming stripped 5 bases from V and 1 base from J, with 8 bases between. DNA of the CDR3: TGTGCCAGCAGTCCACAGGAGAACACTGAAGCTTTCTTT. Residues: CASSPQENTEAFF.

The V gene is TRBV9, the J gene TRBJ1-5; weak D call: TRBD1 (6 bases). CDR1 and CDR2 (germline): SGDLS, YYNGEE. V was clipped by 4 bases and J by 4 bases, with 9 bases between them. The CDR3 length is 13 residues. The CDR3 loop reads CASSPGQNQPQHF. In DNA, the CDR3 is TGTGCCAGCAGCCCCGGACAGAATCAGCCCCAGCATTTT. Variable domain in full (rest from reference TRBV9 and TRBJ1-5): DSGVTQTPKHLITATGQRVTLRCSPRSGDLSVYWYQQSLDQGLQFLIQYYNGEERAKGNILERFSAQQFPDLHSELNLSSLELGDSALYFCASSPGQNQPQHFGDGTRLSIL.

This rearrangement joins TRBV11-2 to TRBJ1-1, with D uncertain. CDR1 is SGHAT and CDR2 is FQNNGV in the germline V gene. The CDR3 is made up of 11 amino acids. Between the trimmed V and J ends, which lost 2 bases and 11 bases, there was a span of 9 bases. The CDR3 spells CASSLLAGAFF. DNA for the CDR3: TGTGCCAGCAGCTTACTGGCTGGGGCTTTCTTT.

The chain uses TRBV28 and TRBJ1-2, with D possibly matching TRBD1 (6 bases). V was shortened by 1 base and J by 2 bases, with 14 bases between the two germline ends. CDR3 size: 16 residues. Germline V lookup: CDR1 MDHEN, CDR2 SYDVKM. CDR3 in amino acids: CASSLSAGGPNYGYTF. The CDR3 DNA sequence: TGTGCCAGCAGTTTATCCGCTGGGGGCCCAAACTATGGCTACACCTTC.

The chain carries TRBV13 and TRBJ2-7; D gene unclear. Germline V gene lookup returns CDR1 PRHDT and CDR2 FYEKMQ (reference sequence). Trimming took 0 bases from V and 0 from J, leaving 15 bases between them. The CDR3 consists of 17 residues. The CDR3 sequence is CASSLGPQVRSSYEQYF. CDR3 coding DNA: TGTGCCAGCAGCTTAGGTCCCCAGGTGCGGAGCTCCTACGAGCAGTACTTC.

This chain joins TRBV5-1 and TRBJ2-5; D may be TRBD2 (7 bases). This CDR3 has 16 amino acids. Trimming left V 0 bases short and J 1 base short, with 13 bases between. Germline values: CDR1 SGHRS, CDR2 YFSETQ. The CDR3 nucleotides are TGCGCCAGCAGCTTGGCCTTAGGGGGGGGCCAAGAGACCCAGTACTTC. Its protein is CASSLALGGGQETQYF.

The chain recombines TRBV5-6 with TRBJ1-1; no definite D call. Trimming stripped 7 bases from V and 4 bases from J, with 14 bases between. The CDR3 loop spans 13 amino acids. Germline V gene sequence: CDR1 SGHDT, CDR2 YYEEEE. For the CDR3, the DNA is TGTGCCAGCGGATTAGGAGGGATCACTGAAGCTTTCTTT. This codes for CASGLGGITEAFF.

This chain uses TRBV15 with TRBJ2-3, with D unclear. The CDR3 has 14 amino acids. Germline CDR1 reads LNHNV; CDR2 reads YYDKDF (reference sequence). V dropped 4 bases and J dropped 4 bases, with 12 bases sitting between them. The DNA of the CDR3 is TGTGCCACCAGCATACTCCCGTTACCAGATACGCAGTATTTT. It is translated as CATSILPLPDTQYF.

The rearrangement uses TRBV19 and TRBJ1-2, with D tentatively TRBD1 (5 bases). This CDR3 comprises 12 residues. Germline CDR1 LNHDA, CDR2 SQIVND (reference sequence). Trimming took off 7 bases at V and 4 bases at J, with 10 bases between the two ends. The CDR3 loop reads CASTEGPYGYTF. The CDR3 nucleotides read TGTGCCAGTACCGAGGGGCCCTATGGCTACACCTTC.

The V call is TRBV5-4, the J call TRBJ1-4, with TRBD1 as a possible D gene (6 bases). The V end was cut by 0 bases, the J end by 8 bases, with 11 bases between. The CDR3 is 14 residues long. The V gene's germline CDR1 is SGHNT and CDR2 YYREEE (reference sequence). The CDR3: CASSLGLQGEKLFF. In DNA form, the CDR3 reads TGTGCCAGCAGCTTGGGGCTCCAGGGGGAAAAACTGTTTTTT. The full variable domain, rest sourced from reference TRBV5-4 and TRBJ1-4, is ETGVTQSPTHLIKTRGQQVTLRCSSQSGHNTVSWYQQALGQGPQFIFQYYREEENGRGNFPPRFSGLQFPNYSSELNVNALELDDSALYLCASSLGLQGEKLFFGSGTQLSVL.

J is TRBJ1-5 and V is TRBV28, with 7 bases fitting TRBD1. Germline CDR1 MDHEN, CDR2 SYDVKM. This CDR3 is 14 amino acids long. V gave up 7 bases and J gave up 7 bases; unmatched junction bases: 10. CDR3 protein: CASILRQGVQPQHF. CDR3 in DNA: TGTGCCAGCATTTTGAGACAGGGAGTCCAGCCCCAGCATTTT.

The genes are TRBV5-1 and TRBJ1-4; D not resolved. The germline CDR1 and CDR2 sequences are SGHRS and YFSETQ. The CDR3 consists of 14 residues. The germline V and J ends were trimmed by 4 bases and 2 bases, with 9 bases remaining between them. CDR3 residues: CASSDGRTNEKLFF. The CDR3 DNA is TGCGCCAGCAGCGACGGACGGACTAATGAAAAACTGTTTTTT.